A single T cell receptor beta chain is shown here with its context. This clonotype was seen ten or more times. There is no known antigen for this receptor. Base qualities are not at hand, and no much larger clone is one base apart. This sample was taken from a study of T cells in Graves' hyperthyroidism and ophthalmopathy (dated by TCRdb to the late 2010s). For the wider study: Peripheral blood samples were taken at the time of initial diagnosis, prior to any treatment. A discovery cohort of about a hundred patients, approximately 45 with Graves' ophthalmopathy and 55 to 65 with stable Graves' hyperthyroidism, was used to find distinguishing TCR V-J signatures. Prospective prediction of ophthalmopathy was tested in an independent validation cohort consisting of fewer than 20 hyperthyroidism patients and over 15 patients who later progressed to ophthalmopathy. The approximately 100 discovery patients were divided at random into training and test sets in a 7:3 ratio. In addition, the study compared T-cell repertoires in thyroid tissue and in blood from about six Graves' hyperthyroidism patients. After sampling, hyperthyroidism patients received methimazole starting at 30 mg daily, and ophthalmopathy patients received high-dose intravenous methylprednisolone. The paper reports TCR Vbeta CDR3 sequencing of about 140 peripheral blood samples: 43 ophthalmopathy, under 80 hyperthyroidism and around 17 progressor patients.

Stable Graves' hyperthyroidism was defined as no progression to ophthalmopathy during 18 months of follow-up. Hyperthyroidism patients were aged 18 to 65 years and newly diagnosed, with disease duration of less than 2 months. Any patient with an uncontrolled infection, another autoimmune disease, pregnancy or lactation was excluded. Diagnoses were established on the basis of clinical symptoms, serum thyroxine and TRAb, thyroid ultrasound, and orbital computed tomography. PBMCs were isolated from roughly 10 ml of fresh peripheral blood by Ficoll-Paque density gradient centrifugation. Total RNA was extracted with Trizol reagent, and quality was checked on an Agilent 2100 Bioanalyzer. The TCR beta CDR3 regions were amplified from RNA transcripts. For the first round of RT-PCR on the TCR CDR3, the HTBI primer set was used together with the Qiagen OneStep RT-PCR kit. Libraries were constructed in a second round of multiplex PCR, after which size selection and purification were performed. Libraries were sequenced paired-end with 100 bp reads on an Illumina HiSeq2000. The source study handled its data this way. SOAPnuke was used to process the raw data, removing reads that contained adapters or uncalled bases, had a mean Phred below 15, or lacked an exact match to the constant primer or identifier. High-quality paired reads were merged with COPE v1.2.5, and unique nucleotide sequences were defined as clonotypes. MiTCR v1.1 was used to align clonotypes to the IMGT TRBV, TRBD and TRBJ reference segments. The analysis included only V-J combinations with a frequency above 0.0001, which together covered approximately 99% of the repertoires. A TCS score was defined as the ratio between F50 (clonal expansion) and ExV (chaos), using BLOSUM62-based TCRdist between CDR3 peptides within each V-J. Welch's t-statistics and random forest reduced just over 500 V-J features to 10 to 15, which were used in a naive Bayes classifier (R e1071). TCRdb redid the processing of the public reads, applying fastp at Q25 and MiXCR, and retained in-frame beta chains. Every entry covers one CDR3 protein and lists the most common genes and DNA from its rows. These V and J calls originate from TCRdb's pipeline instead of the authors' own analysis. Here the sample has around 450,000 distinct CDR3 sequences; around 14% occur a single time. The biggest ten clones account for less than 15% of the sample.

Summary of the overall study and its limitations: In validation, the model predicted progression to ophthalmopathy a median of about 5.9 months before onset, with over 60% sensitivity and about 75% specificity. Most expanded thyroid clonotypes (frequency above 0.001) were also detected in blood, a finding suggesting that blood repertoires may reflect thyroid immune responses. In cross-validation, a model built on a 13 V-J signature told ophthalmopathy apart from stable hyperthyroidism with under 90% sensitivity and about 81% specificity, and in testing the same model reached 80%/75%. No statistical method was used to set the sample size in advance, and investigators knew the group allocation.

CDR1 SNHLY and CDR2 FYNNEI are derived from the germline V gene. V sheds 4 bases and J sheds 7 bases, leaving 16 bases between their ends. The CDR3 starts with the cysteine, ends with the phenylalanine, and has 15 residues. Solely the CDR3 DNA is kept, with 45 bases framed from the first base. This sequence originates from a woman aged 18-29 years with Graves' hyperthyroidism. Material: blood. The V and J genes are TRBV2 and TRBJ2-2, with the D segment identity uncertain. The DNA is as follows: TGTGCCAGCAGTGTATTAGCAACATTCGGCGGGGAGCTGTTTTTT. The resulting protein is CASSVLATFGGELFF.